The present entry profiles one T cell receptor (beta chain) with its context. Its antigen is currently not known. Base-call qualities are not available, and no considerably larger clone is one nucleotide away. Library construction relied on the immunoSEQ multiplex PCR assay. Under the source paper's analysis protocol: A statistical classification framework was built to diagnose cytomegalovirus status from the catalog of TCR beta chain sequences. In its TCRdb copy, this immuneACCESS table keeps in-frame sequences only and misses some clones. Where compared with another copy, unresolved V genes explain less than half of these, and the others have no known cause. V and J calls plus clone size are reproduced from that table; the DNA served to infer D and trimming. The sample yields some 45,000 clones; roughly 92% were counted once. Jointly, the top ten make up approximately 5.9% of the sample. This sample is part of a study of cytomegalovirus exposure and HLA in healthy donors (dated by TCRdb to 2016 to 2017). Concerning the study at large: According to a later analysis, one platform produced both the 120 validation repertoires and the 666 repertoires of the first cohort. The study was designed to test whether signatures of past pathogen exposure could be identified by cataloging public T cell receptors. In addition to the first cohort of around 670 subjects, a separate validation cohort of some 120 different subjects was used. The study combined high-throughput TCR immunosequencing, statistical association of individual TCRs with disease status, and machine learning to predict cytomegalovirus infection status. Points the paper makes about the study in general: The authors suggested that the approach could potentially be generalized to other disease states and immunological phenotypes. In a later analysis, TCRs clustered in the first cohort were found to also tend to co-occur in the approximately 120 validation repertoires, with 94% of cluster scores above 0. The classifier was reported to diagnose cytomegalovirus status with high specificity and sensitivity in both the original and validation cohorts. Across donors, most TCR sequences were observed very rarely, whereas some public TCRs were present in many individuals. In the study, about 150 TCR beta chains were listed as associated with cytomegalovirus. The validation cohort had no HLA typing available for a later analysis, so co-occurrence within that cohort was assessed over all 110 or so repertoires. In vitro tests confirmed that a few of the cytomegalovirus-associated TCR beta chains recognize cytomegalovirus antigens.

Including cysteine and phenylalanine, the CDR3 has 15 amino acids. The kept DNA is CDR3 alone, 45 bases in frame from the first base. CDR1 and CDR2, per the germline V gene, are SGHRS and YFSETQ. V is cut back by 7 bases and J by 5 bases, with 12 bases in the junction unmatched. The donors were included in the validation cohort of some 110 subjects, a group kept apart from the approximately 700-subject first cohort. The sequence was collected from a man younger than 35 in good health and CMV-seronegative. Recombination connected TRBV5-1 to TRBJ2-1, and TRBD2 aligns with 7 junction nucleotides. Sequences were obtained from PBMCs. The CDR3 amino acid sequence is: CASGLLAGAHNEQFF. The DNA sequence is TGCGCCAGCGGCCTATTGGCGGGAGCCCACAATGAGCAGTTCTTC.